The rows below give T cell receptor beta chains drawn from one sample of a study of CD8+CD57+ T cells in acquired aplastic anemia. TCRdb redid the calling of the reads with MiXCR, one entry per CDR3 protein. The sample shows 400,000 to 600,000 distinct CDR3 sequences, around a third of them seen only once. Sequencing was performed on sorted CD4+, CD8+, or CD8+CD57+ T cells (not recorded which) from PBMCs. The source is a human donor with aplastic anemia. CDR3s include the opening cysteine and the closing phenylalanine or tryptophan. The D gene is left open where the match is weak. Clone size is shown for a subset of rows, as once, few, many or a class of expanded clone.

D,J,size,V,DNA,CDR3
NA,TRBJ1-1,many,TRBV7-2,TGTGCCAGCAGCTTACGGGGGAACACTGAAGCTTTCTTT,CASSLRGNTEAFF
NA,TRBJ1-3,many,TRBV7-2,TGTGCCAGCAGCTCCGCCAGGGAGGCTGGAAACACCATATATTTT,CASSSAREAGNTIYF
NA,TRBJ1-2,NA,TRBV7-9,TGTGCCAGCGGCCTGGGGGGGGGCTATGGCTACACCTTC,CASGLGGGYGYTF
NA,TRBJ2-6,many,TRBV20-1,TGCAGTGCTAGAGATTTCCTTGGGGCCAACGTCCTGACTTTC,CSARDFLGANVLTF
NA,TRBJ1-4,many,TRBV9,TGTGCCAGCAGCGTAGAGACAGACAGCGAAAAACTGTTTTTT,CASSVETDSEKLFF
TRBD1,TRBJ2-5,many,TRBV7-3,TGTGCCAGCAGCCCGACAGGGTTCGCGGAAGAGACCCAGTACTTC,CASSPTGFAEETQYF
NA,TRBJ1-1,NA,TRBV4-2,TGTGCCAGCAGCCCACGGGACCGGAACACTGAAGCTTTCTTT,CASSPRDRNTEAFF
NA,TRBJ2-7,many,TRBV20-1,TGCAGTGCTAACAGATATCAAGGGATCGACGAGCAGTACTTC,CSANRYQGIDEQYF
NA,TRBJ2-3,NA,TRBV20-1,TGCAGTGCCACTAGCCCCCCATTGACAGATACGCAGTATTTT,CSATSPPLTDTQYF
TRBD2,TRBJ2-5,NA,TRBV2,TGTGCCAGCAGTGAAGCGCTGGGGGGGACTCAGTACTTC,CASSEALGGTQYF